This is a list of T cell receptor beta chains from one sample in a study of T cell changes during pregnancy in multiple sclerosis. The repertoire was sequenced with immunoSEQ multiplex PCR; TCRdb's copy has only in-frame clones and lacks some. Of approximately 34,000 clones in the sample, around nine tenths were seen once. The sequencing here drew on CD8+ T cells from peripheral blood mononuclear cells, taken in the first trimester of pregnancy. These receptors all stem from a female donor with multiple sclerosis, enrolled in a pregnancy study. Both conserved end residues are part of each CDR3. Each record gives: clone size, D gene, J gene, V gene, CDR3 protein, CDR3 DNA. A D gene is named only where the DNA matches it firmly. Part of the rows lack a size; the others show once, few, many or a class for expanded clones.

>NA|TRBD2|TRBJ2-1|TRBV9
CASSAAGAEVNEQFF
TGTGCCAGCAGCGCAGCGGGAGCGGAAGTCAATGAGCAGTTCTTC
>once|NA|TRBJ2-1|TRBV6-5
CASISPSSINEQFF
TGTGCCAGCATCTCCCCAAGCTCAATCAATGAGCAGTTCTTC
>NA|NA|TRBJ2-3|TRBV5-4
CVFLGGGADTQYF
TGTGTCTTCCTGGGGGGGGGCGCAGATACGCAGTATTTT
>NA|NA|TRBJ2-7|TRBV7-8
CASSDGSGSYEQYF
TGTGCCAGCAGCGACGGGTCAGGGTCGTACGAGCAGTACTTC
>NA|NA|TRBJ2-6|TRBV5-1
CASSLLQGVGPSGANVLTF
TGCGCCAGCAGCCTCCTCCAAGGAGTCGGCCCTTCTGGGGCCAACGTCCTGACTTTC
>NA|NA|TRBJ2-7|TRBV15
CATSREGLGYEQYF
TGTGCCACCAGCAGAGAGGGCCTGGGTTACGAGCAGTACTTC
>NA|NA|TRBJ2-2|TRBV14
CASSQEWGANTGELFF
TGTGCCAGCAGCCAAGAGTGGGGGGCGAACACCGGGGAGCTGTTTTTT
>NA|NA|TRBJ2-7|TRBV5-5
CASDSTPLHEQYF
TGTGCCAGCGACTCTACCCCCCTCCACGAGCAGTACTTC
>NA|NA|TRBJ1-2|TRBV21-1
CARGGRGGYTF
TGTGCCAGAGGGGGGAGGGGAGGCTACACCTTC
>NA|TRBD2|TRBJ2-7|TRBV4-3
CASSQDLITGTSGSSYEQYF
TGCGCCAGCAGCCAAGATCTGATCACCGGGACTAGCGGGAGTTCCTACGAGCAGTACTTC
>NA|TRBD1|TRBJ2-7|TRBV28
CASSSDRVERASSYEQYF
TGTGCCAGCAGTTCCGACAGGGTGGAGCGCGCTAGCTCCTACGAGCAGTACTTC
>NA|NA|TRBJ2-1|TRBV14
CASSHRGQRNEQFF
TGTGCCAGCAGCCACAGGGGACAAAGGAATGAGCAGTTCTTC
>NA|NA|TRBJ2-1|TRBV27
CASSSFYNEQFF
TGTGCCAGCAGTTCCTTCTACAATGAGCAGTTCTTC
>NA|TRBD1|TRBJ2-5|TRBV9
CASSALDRAQETQYF
TGTGCCAGCAGCGCCTTAGACAGGGCCCAAGAGACCCAGTACTTC
>once|NA|TRBJ2-2|TRBV4-3
CASSQPPGQNTGELFF
TGCGCCAGCAGCCAACCACCGGGACAAAACACCGGGGAGCTGTTTTTT
>NA|NA|TRBJ2-7|TRBV7-9
CASSLDVGAQGEQYF
TGTGCCAGCAGCTTAGATGTTGGGGCTCAGGGCGAGCAGTACTTC
>NA|TRBD2|TRBJ2-7|TRBV28
CASSQTLAGQTGQQYF
TGTGCCAGCAGTCAGACACTAGCGGGCCAGACTGGTCAGCAGTACTTC
>NA|TRBD2|TRBJ2-7|TRBV7-9
CASSLGTSPDEQYF
TGTGCCAGCAGCTTAGGGACTAGTCCGGACGAGCAGTACTTC
>few|NA|TRBJ1-5|TRBV29-1
CSVWCRNQPQHF
TGCAGCGTTTGGTGTAGAAATCAGCCCCAGCATTTT
>few|NA|TRBJ2-4|TRBV13
CASSTKGREAKNIQYF
TGTGCCAGCAGCACCAAAGGACGGGAAGCCAAAAACATTCAGTACTTC
>NA|NA|TRBJ1-1|TRBV27
CASSPGTRIEAFF
TGTGCCAGCAGTCCCGGGACACGCATTGAAGCTTTCTTT
>NA|TRBD2|TRBJ2-3|TRBV30
CAWGLAGFTDTQYF
TGTGCCTGGGGGCTAGCGGGATTCACAGATACGCAGTATTTT